The 25 T cell receptor beta chains below all came from one sample that was sequenced in a study of T cells after yellow fever vaccination (dated by TCRdb to between 2019 and 2020). The library was generated by 5' RACE. Sequencing was performed on an Illumina HiSeq 2500. TCRdb ran its own pipeline on the public reads, namely fastp trimming at Q25 and MiXCR clone calling, and kept in-frame beta chains. Rows are combined by CDR3 protein, so each entry shows the most common genes and DNA. The sample contains some 320,000 distinct CDR3 sequences, roughly 8.7% of them found a single time. Approximately 18% of the sample rests with the top ten. According to the study, the label for this sample's treatment or condition signals: live attenuated yellow fever vaccine strain. Material: PBMCs, obtained on the day of the first yellow fever vaccination. Source of these receptors: a man between 18 and 35 years old who received the YFV17D yellow fever vaccine.

The CDR3 is CASTQGGTRGYTF. CDR3 nucleotide sequence: TGTGCCAGCACCCAAGGGGGCACGCGCGGCTACACCTTC. The V and J genes are TRBV2 and TRBJ1-2, with 7 positions matching TRBD1. The CDR3 consists of 13 residues. The trim removed 7 bases at V and 8 bases at J, leaving 10 bases unmatched. CDR1 is SNHLY and CDR2 is FYNNEI in the germline V gene. Supplemented by reference TRBV2 and TRBJ1-2, the full variable domain reads EPEVTQTPSHQVTQMGQEVILRCVPISNHLYFYWYRQILGQKVEFLVSFYNNEISEKSEIFDDQFSVERPDGSNFTLKIRSTKLEDSAMYFCASTQGGTRGYTFGSGTRLTVV.

CDR3 protein: CAITRAAYGTGLEETQYF. The CDR3, as DNA: TGTGCCATCACTCGGGCGGCCTACGGGACAGGGCTGGAAGAGACCCAGTACTTC. The rearrangement links TRBV6-4 to TRBJ2-5; 9 bases match TRBD1. The CDR3 runs to 18 residues. In germline, CDR1 is MRHNA, CDR2 SNTAGT. V dropped 10 bases and J dropped 3; count of bases not matched to a gene: 21.

In this sample, this clonotype turned up a few times. The J gene is TRBJ1-2, the V gene TRBV19, with a tentative D call TRBD1 (5 bases). Deletions cut 6 bases from V and 4 bases from J, with 12 bases between. The CDR3 runs 13 residues. CDR1 and CDR2 from the germline V gene are LNHDA and SQIVND (reference sequence). CDR3 nucleotide sequence: TGTGCCAGTAGCTCCAACAGGCGCTATGGCTACACCTTC. Its protein product is CASSSNRRYGYTF. Together with reference TRBV19 and TRBJ1-2, the CDR3 gives the full variable domain: DGGITQSPKYLFRKEGQNVTLSCEQNLNHDAMYWYRQDPGQGLRLIYYSQIVNDFQKGDIAEGYSVSREKKESFPLTVTSAQKNPTAFYLCASSSNRRYGYTFGSGTRLTVV.

This clonotype was counted a few times. The CDR3 region has the DNA TGCGCCAGCCAAACAGGGGGGGCAGAGACCCAGTACTTC. It translates to CASQTGGAETQYF. The rearrangement uses TRBV5-1 and TRBJ2-5, with D possibly being TRBD1 (8 bases). Germline lookup yields CDR1 SGHRS and CDR2 YFSETQ. V lost 7 bases and J lost 4, with 14 bases in between. CDR3 length: 13 amino acids.

Many counts were recorded for this clonotype. The chain combines TRBV2 with TRBJ1-2, with a tentative D call TRBD1 (5 bases). CDR3 size: 12 residues. Trimming took off 8 bases at V and 4 bases at J, with 11 bases between the two ends. Per germline, CDR1 SNHLY and CDR2 FYNNEI. CDR3 in amino acids: CASGARSYGYTF. CDR3 bases: TGTGCCAGCGGGGCACGTAGCTATGGCTACACCTTC. Full variable domain (outside the CDR3, taken from reference TRBV2 and TRBJ1-2): EPEVTQTPSHQVTQMGQEVILRCVPISNHLYFYWYRQILGQKVEFLVSFYNNEISEKSEIFDDQFSVERPDGSNFTLKIRSTKLEDSAMYFCASGARSYGYTFGSGTRLTVV.

In this sample, this clonotype turned up a few times. The DNA of the CDR3 is TGTGCCATCAGTGGGGCGGCTAGCGTCGTCCCCACCGGGGAGCTGTTTTTT. Encoded protein: CAISGAASVVPTGELFF. V and J are TRBV10-3 and TRBJ2-2; D is perhaps TRBD2 (6 bases). Germline V gene sequence: CDR1 ENHRY, CDR2 SYGVKD. The germline V and J ends were trimmed by 4 bases and 4 bases, with 19 bases remaining between them. The CDR3 is 17 residues long.

The rearrangement uses TRBV12-3 or TRBV12-4 and TRBJ2-7, with D possibly TRBD1 on 7 matching bases. The CDR3 runs to 15 residues. V lost 5 bases to trimming and J lost 4 bases, with 18 bases between them. CDR3 in amino acids: CASSPMRRGLYEQYF. Written as DNA, the CDR3 is TGTGCCAGCAGTCCCATGAGGAGGGGGCTTTACGAGCAGTACTTC.

This clonotype was seen a handful of times. The V and J genes are TRBV7-2 and TRBJ2-1; D remains unclear. CDR1 SGHTA and CDR2 FQGNSA come from the germline V gene. V lost 3 bases, J lost 0 bases, and 9 bases lay in between. The CDR3 sequence is 15 residues long. CDR3 sequence: CASSFTVSSYNEQFF. In DNA, the CDR3 is TGTGCCAGCAGCTTCACAGTGAGCTCCTACAATGAGCAGTTCTTC.

This clonotype was picked up a small number of times. This chain connects TRBV7-2 to TRBJ2-3, with 7 bases fitting TRBD1. Germline V gene data show CDR1 as SGHTA and CDR2 as FQGNSA. Trimming cost V 7 bases and J 5 bases; bases outside gene matches: 12. CDR3 length equals 15 residues. CDR3 amino acids: CASTRNRGGIDTQYF. Here the CDR3 DNA reads TGTGCCAGCACCAGAAACAGGGGCGGCATAGATACGCAGTATTTT.

This clonotype was detected only a few times. The CDR3: CSARDSGVFNEQFF. CDR3 coding DNA: TGCAGTGCTAGAGACAGCGGGGTATTCAATGAGCAGTTCTTC. The rearrangement joins TRBV20-1 to TRBJ2-1; TRBD2 matches 7 bases. The CDR3 has 14 residues. The germline V gene has CDR1 DFQATT and CDR2 SNEGSKA (reference sequence). V lost 0 bases and J lost 6; bases outside the gene matches: 5.

This chain's CDR3 is CASSPGYIYNEQFF. As DNA, the CDR3 is TGTGCCAGCAGCCCGGGGTATATCTACAATGAGCAGTTCTTC. The chain carries TRBV7-2 and TRBJ2-1; D possibly corresponds to TRBD2 (5 bases). The germline V and J ends were trimmed by 5 bases and 3 bases, with 11 bases remaining between them. Germline V CDR1 and CDR2: SGHTA, FQGNSA. The CDR3 contains 14 residues.

V usage is TRBV6-2 or TRBV6-3 and J usage is TRBJ2-5; perhaps TRBD1 as D (5 bases). The CDR3 runs to 17 residues. V lost 0 bases and J lost 2, with 16 bases in between. In germline, CDR1 is MNHEY, CDR2 SVGEGT. The CDR3 DNA is TGTGCCAGCAGTTACTCTACTTCAACAGGAGATCAAGAGACCCAGTACTTC. Amino acid sequence: CASSYSTSTGDQETQYF.

V is TRBV20-1 and J is TRBJ2-2, with 8 bases matching TRBD1. CDR1 and CDR2 from the germline V gene are DFQATT and SNEGSKA (reference sequence). This CDR3 is 14 amino acids long. With 3 bases clipped from V and 5 bases from J, the junction kept 5 bases outside the gene matches. In nucleotides, the CDR3 is TGCAGTGCTAGCCAGGGGGCTGGTACCGGGGAGCTGTTTTTT. It codes for CSASQGAGTGELFF.

The table lists this clonotype with a few counts. V usage is TRBV5-1 and J usage is TRBJ2-2, with 7 bases matching TRBD1. The CDR3 contains 13 residues. The ends lost 4 bases at V and 6 bases at J; junction bases unmatched: 3. From germline, CDR1 is SGHRS and CDR2 YFSETQ. CDR3 sequence reads: CASSLGQPGELFF. CDR3 DNA sequence: TGCGCCAGCAGCCTGGGACAGCCCGGGGAGCTGTTTTTT.

V and J are TRBV28 and TRBJ2-1; D possibly matches TRBD1 or TRBD2 (5 bases each). Germline CDR1 is MDHEN and CDR2 is SYDVKM. The V end was cut by 6 bases, the J end by 8 bases, with 17 bases between. CDR3 length: 14 residues. CDR3 in amino acids: CASSPEDLGDEQFF. CDR3 nucleotide sequence: TGTGCCAGCAGCCCCGAAGATTTGGGGGATGAGCAGTTCTTC.

This clonotype has ten or more counts. The V and J genes are TRBV27 and TRBJ1-1; D is uncertain. CDR1 and CDR2 from the germline V gene are MNHEY and SMNVEV (reference sequence). The V end lost 5 bases, the J end lost 11 bases, and 24 bases lay between the germline ends. CDR3 size: 15 residues. CDR3 sequence reads: CASSPNVGWNTVAFF. The CDR3, as DNA: TGTGCCAGCAGTCCCAACGTGGGATGGAACACTGTTGCTTTCTTT.

The chain recombines TRBV19 with TRBJ1-3; D ambiguous. From germline, CDR1 is LNHDA and CDR2 SQIVND (reference sequence). The CDR3 spans 16 residues. V was pared by 8 bases and J by 0 bases, with 17 bases between. The CDR3 reads CASSGRTLNSGNTIYF. CDR3 bases: TGTGCCAGTTCGGGCCGGACGTTAAACTCTGGAAACACCATATATTTT.

The table lists this clonotype with a few counts. V is TRBV7-2 and J is TRBJ2-7; no firm D call. Germline values: CDR1 SGHTA, CDR2 FQGNSA. The CDR3 sequence is 14 residues long. With 7 bases removed from V and 6 bases from J, the gap between germline ends came to 19 bases. The CDR3 bases are TGTGCCAGCACCCCCGTGACGGTCTTTTCCGAGCAGTACTTC. As protein: CASTPVTVFSEQYF.

The V and J genes are TRBV7-3 and TRBJ2-2, with TRBD2 identical over 7 bases. Looked up from germline, CDR1 is SGHTA and CDR2 is FQGTGA. V was clipped by 4 bases and J by 2 bases; unmatched bases: 4. There are 15 residues in the CDR3. The CDR3 coding sequence is TGTGCCAGCAGCTACGGGGGGACCAACACCGGGGAGCTGTTTTTT. This codes for CASSYGGTNTGELFF.

This clonotype was detected a few times. The V and J genes are TRBV12-3 or TRBV12-4 and TRBJ1-6; D is undetermined. The length of the CDR3 is 15 residues. V was trimmed by 2 bases and J by 14 bases, leaving 19 bases between them. Here the CDR3 reads CASSLSPRSLGSLHF. The DNA for the CDR3 is TGTGCCAGCAGTTTAAGTCCCCGGAGTTTAGGATCCCTCCACTTT.

This clonotype was detected only a few times. V is TRBV27 and J is TRBJ2-7; 11 nucleotides match TRBD1. Losses at the gene ends were 3 bases for V and 5 bases for J; bases not matched to a gene: 6. The germline V gene has CDR1 MNHEY and CDR2 SMNVEV (reference sequence). The CDR3 has 15 amino acids. The CDR3 DNA sequence: TGTGCCAGCAGTTTTCTCGGGACAGGGGGGGACGAGCAGTACTTC. The encoded protein is CASSFLGTGGDEQYF.

A remark on this clonotype: Given the absence of the conserved phenylalanine or tryptophan at the CDR3 end, a read error is likely. The DNA is left out, because the CDR3 cannot be placed on it with certainty; the CDR3 is given as TCRdb lists it. The chain joins TRBV7-8 to TRBJ2-3; TRBD2 is the table's D call and was not checked against the DNA. In germline, CDR1 is SGHVS, CDR2 FQNEAQ. The CDR3 is made up of 9 amino acids, end residues included. CDR3 loop: CASSHPGAS.

This chain uses TRBV7-2 with TRBJ1-5; 9 bases agree with TRBD1. Germline trimming cut 4 bases from V and 8 bases from J; bases unmatched to any gene: 9. This CDR3 has 15 residues. Germline V CDR1 and CDR2: SGHTA, FQGNSA. CDR3 region: CASSSRQGEREPQHF. The CDR3 DNA sequence: TGTGCCAGCAGCTCCCGACAGGGGGAAAGAGAGCCCCAGCATTTT.

The table lists this clonotype with a few counts. The CDR3 DNA reads TGTGCCAGCAGTCCCACGGCCGTGGGTAGGGGCTACACCTTC. The encoded protein is CASSPTAVGRGYTF. The J gene is TRBJ1-2, the V gene TRBV12-3 or TRBV12-4; no clear D gene. The CDR3 is 14 residues long. The ends were cut back, 5 bases at V and 8 bases at J, with 18 bases in the middle.

In its sample, this clonotype was seen many times. V and J are TRBV20-1 and TRBJ2-7; 8 bases line up with TRBD2. Germline V gene lookup returns CDR1 DFQATT and CDR2 SNEGSKA (reference sequence). V dropped 5 bases and J dropped 2; count of bases not matched to a gene: 5. The CDR3 covers 13 residues. In DNA, the CDR3 is TGCAGTGCTCAGACTAGCGATACCTACGAGCAGTACGTC. Its translation is CSAQTSDTYEQYV.